What follows are 4 T cell receptor beta chains derived from one specimen sequenced in a study of cytomegalovirus exposure and HLA in healthy donors. PCR involved 60 Vbeta and 13 Jbeta primers. Assay: immunoSEQ multiplex PCR; the TCRdb copy retains only in-frame clones and omits some. In all, the sample yields roughly 57,000 clones. Sequenced: PBMCs. These receptors were obtained from a woman between 25 and 40 years old in good health and CMV-seropositive.

The chain carries TRBV30 and TRBJ2-5, with TRBD2 matching over 12 bases. V dropped 4 bases and J dropped 4; count of bases not matched to a gene: 7. The CDR3 sequence is 15 residues long. The germline CDR1 and CDR2 sequences are GTSNPN and SVGIG (reference sequence). As DNA, the CDR3 is TGTGCCTGGAAACTTCTACTAGCGGGAGGAGAGACCCAGTACTTC. Its protein is CAWKLLLAGGETQYF. The whole variable domain, remainder taken from reference TRBV30 and TRBJ2-5, is SQTIHQWPATLVQPVGSPLSLECTVEGTSNPNLYWYRQAAGRGLQLLFYSVGIGQISSEVPQNLSASRPQDRQFILSSKKLLLSDSGFYLCAWKLLLAGGETQYFGPGTRLLVL.

This chain joins TRBV5-1 and TRBJ2-7; 9 positions match TRBD1. Germline values: CDR1 SGHRS, CDR2 YFSETQ. V lost 0 bases, J lost 5 bases, and 3 bases stayed unmatched. This CDR3 has 14 amino acids. Here the CDR3 DNA reads TGCGCCAGCAGCTTGGCGGGGACAGGGAACGAGCAGTACTTC. Translating it yields CASSLAGTGNEQYF.

The chain has TRBV7-3 and TRBJ2-3; a possible D gene is TRBD1 (6 bases). Germline CDR1 is SGHTA and CDR2 is FQGTGA. V was trimmed by 5 bases and J by 2 bases, leaving 11 bases between them. The CDR3 runs to 14 residues. The CDR3 reads CASSHWGLTDTQYF. CDR3 sequence (DNA): TGTGCCAGCAGCCACTGGGGGCTCACAGATACGCAGTATTTT.

This clone counts as medium-sized (0.01 to 0.1%) by frequency. V usage is TRBV6-4 and J usage is TRBJ2-3; 8 nucleotides line up with TRBD1. Per the germline V gene, CDR1 is MRHNA and CDR2 is SNTAGT. The V gene end was trimmed by 2 bases and the J gene end by 4 bases; junction bases not matched to a gene: 5. This CDR3 spans 15 amino acids. The CDR3 DNA reads TGTGCCAGCAGTGACAAGGACAGGGCGGCAGATACGCAGTATTTT. It codes for CASSDKDRAADTQYF.